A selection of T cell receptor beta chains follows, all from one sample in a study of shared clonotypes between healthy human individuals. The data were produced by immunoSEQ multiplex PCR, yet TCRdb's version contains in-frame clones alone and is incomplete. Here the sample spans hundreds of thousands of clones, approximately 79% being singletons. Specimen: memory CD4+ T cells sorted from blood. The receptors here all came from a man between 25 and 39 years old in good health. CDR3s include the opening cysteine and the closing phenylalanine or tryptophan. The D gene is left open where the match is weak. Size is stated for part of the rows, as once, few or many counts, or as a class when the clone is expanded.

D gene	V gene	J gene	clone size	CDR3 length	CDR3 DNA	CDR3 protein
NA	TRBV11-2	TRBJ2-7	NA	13	TGTGCCAGCAGCTCGGGGGGCCCCTACGAGCAGTACTTC	CASSSGGPYEQYF
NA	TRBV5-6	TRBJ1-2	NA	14	TGTGCCAGCAGCAGCGGAAAAGGGATTTATGGCTACACCTTC	CASSSGKGIYGYTF
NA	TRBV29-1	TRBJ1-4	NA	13	TGCAGCGTTGAAGAGGGTCCGGGGAGGGAACTGTTTTTT	CSVEEGPGRELFF
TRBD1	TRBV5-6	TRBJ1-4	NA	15	TGTGCCAGCAGCTTTCTGACAGGGAGGGAAGAAAAACTGTTTTTT	CASSFLTGREEKLFF
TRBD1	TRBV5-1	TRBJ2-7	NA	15	TGCGCCAGCAGCGGTGTGAACAGGGGAGCCGACGAGCAGTACTTC	CASSGVNRGADEQYF
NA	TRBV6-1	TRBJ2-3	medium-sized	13	TGTGCCAGCAGTGAACAGGAGGGCAGGACGCAGTATTTT	CASSEQEGRTQYF
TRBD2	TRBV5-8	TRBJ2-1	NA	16	TGTGCCAGCAGCCCGGGGCGGGAGTTCAGTAACAATGAGCAGTTCTTC	CASSPGREFSNNEQFF
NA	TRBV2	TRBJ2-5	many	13	TGTGCCAGCATGTGGAGGAACCAAGAGACCCAGTACTTC	CASMWRNQETQYF
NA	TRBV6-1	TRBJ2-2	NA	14	TGTGCCAGCAGACGGACAGTAGATACCGGGGAGCTGTTTTTT	CASRRTVDTGELFF
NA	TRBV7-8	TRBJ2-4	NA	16	TGTGCCAGCAGCGGCCTCCGGGACCTAGCCAAAAACATTCAGTACTTC	CASSGLRDLAKNIQYF
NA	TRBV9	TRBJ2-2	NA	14	TGTGCCAGCAGCGCGGACTTGAACACCGGGGAGCTGTTTTTT	CASSADLNTGELFF
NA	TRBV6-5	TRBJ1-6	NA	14	TGTGCCAGCAGTGCTAACGGGAACCATTCACCCCTCCACTTT	CASSANGNHSPLHF
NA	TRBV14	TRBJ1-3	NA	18	TGTGCCAGCAGCCATCTGCAGGGCAGGATCGGTTCGGGAAACACCATATATTTT	CASSHLQGRIGSGNTIYF
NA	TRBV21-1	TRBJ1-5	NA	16	TGTGCCAGCAGCAAAGGGGAACGGGCCCGCAATCAGCCCCAGCATTTT	CASSKGERARNQPQHF
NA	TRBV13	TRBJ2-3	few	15	TGTGCCAGCAGCGGGGGCGGGAGAGGCACAGATACGCAGTATTTT	CASSGGGRGTDTQYF
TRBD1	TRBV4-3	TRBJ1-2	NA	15	TGCGCCAGCAGCCAAGATGGGACAGGCGACTATGGCTACACCTTC	CASSQDGTGDYGYTF
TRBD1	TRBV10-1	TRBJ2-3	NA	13	TGCGCCAGCACTCCCGACAGGGGAGGTACGCAGTATTTT	CASTPDRGGTQYF
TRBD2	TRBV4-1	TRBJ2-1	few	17	TGCGCCAGCAGCCAAGCAAATATGGGACTAGCCTACAATGAGCAGTTCTTC	CASSQANMGLAYNEQFF
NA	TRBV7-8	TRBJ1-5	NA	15	TGTGCCAGCAGCGGAGGAACCATAAGCAATCAGCCCCAGCATTTT	CASSGGTISNQPQHF
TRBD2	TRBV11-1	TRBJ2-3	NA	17	TGTGCCAGCAGCTTCAGACTAGCGGGAGCTCTGGCAGATACGCAGTATTTT	CASSFRLAGALADTQYF
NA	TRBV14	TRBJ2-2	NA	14	TGTGCCAGCAGCCAAGTTGTAGGCACCGGGGAGCTGTTTTTT	CASSQVVGTGELFF
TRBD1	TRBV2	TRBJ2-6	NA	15	TGTGCCAGCAGTGAACCAGGGGGCTGGGCCAACGTCCTGACTTTC	CASSEPGGWANVLTF
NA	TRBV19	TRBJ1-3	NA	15	TGTGCCAGTAGAATAACGGGGGACTCTGGAAACACCATATATTTT	CASRITGDSGNTIYF
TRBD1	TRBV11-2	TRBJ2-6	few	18	TGTGCCAGCAGCCACTACAGGGGGCCGGTGGATGGGGCCAACGTCCTGACTTTC	CASSHYRGPVDGANVLTF
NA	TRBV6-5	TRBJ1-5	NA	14	TGTGCCAGCAGTTACGGGACGGCCGGTCAGCCCCAGCATTTT	CASSYGTAGQPQHF
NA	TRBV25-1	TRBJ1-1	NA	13	TGTGCCAGCAGTGAAAAGGGTTACACTGAAGCTTTCTTT	CASSEKGYTEAFF
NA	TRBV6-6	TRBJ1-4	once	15	TGTGCCAGCAGTTACACGGACAGTCGTGGTGAAAAACTGTTTTTT	CASSYTDSRGEKLFF
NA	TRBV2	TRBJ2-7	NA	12	TGTGCCAGCAGTGTTCAGGGCCACGAGCAGTACTTC	CASSVQGHEQYF